A single sample is the source of the 6 T cell receptor beta chains below, sequenced in a study of cytomegalovirus exposure and HLA in healthy donors. Primers included in the PCR were 60 Vbeta and 13 Jbeta primers. Repertoires were generated with immunoSEQ multiplex PCR, while TCRdb's copy carries only in-frame clones and drops some. The top ten hold roughly 3.5% of the sample, which has about 180,000 clones, about three quarters seen once. Sequencing was performed on PBMCs. Receptors originate from a woman aged 55 to 70 in good health and CMV-seropositive.

The chain couples TRBV18 to TRBJ2-5; 9 bases fit TRBD2. This CDR3 contains 15 residues. Per the germline V gene, CDR1 is KGHSH and CDR2 is LQKENI. V dropped 0 bases and J dropped 2; count of bases not matched to a gene: 1. The CDR3 DNA reads as TGTGCCAGCTCACCACCAGGACTAGCGCAAGAGACCCAGTACTTC. This encodes CASSPPGLAQETQYF.

This clone has just one count. V gene TRBV29-1 combines with J gene TRBJ2-7; the match to TRBD2 covers 10 bases. The CDR3 sequence is 20 residues long. Germline V gene data show CDR1 as SQVTM and CDR2 as ANQGSEA. The trim removed 5 bases at V and 6 bases at J, leaving 28 bases unmatched. The CDR3 loop is CSVLEYWGGASGGLPREQYF. The DNA for the CDR3 is TGCAGCGTTCTGGAATATTGGGGTGGGGCTAGCGGGGGCCTTCCTCGCGAGCAGTACTTC.

The count of this clone is one. The V and J genes are TRBV10-3 and TRBJ2-5, with D possibly TRBD2 on 5 matching bases. Trimming stripped 2 bases from V and 1 base from J, with 11 bases between. The CDR3 has 15 amino acids. Germline V gene sequence: CDR1 ENHRY, CDR2 SYGVKD. The CDR3, as DNA: TGTGCCATCAGTGAGGAGGGAGAGACCCAAGAGACCCAGTACTTC. This translates into CAISEEGETQETQYF.

Of note for this clone: One junction end does not reproduce the germline sequence, and a read error may be involved. V and J are TRBV7-9 and TRBJ2-5, with D tentatively TRBD1 (6 bases). CDR1 is SEHNR and CDR2 is FQNEAQ in the germline V gene (reference sequence). This CDR3 has 15 amino acids. The CDR3 here is CASRPGQNSIEPQYF. In DNA form, the CDR3 reads TGTGCCAGCAGACCTGGACAGAATAGTATAGAGCCCCAGTACTTC. The full variable domain, in which reference TRBV7-9 and TRBJ2-5 provide the parts outside the CDR3, is DTGVSQNPRHKITKRGQNVTFRCDPISEHNRLYWYRQTLGQGPEFLTYFQNEAQLEKSRLLSDRFSAERPKGSFSTLEIQRTEQGDSAMYLCASRPGQNSIEPQYFGPGTRLLVL.

The CDR3 loop is CASSIRGKSSYEQYF. The CDR3 DNA reads as TGTGCCAGTAGTATCCGGGGTAAAAGCTCCTACGAGCAGTACTTC. The J gene is TRBJ2-7, the V gene TRBV19; maybe TRBD2 (5 bases). The CDR3 runs 15 residues. Germline CDR1 LNHDA, CDR2 SQIVND (reference sequence). Trimming stripped 3 bases from V and 0 bases from J, with 12 bases between.

There are many counts of this clone. V gene TRBV6-5 combines with J gene TRBJ2-7; 7 positions match TRBD1. The ends lost 6 bases at V and 3 bases at J; junction bases unmatched: 11. This CDR3 is 15 amino acids long. Germline CDR1 is MNHEY and CDR2 is SVGAGI. CDR3 residues: CASSRNPGQLYEQYF. For the CDR3, the DNA is TGTGCCAGCAGCCGAAATCCGGGACAGCTCTACGAGCAGTACTTC.